This is a list of T cell receptor beta chains from one sample in a study of blood T cells in healthy people across ages. TCRdb re-called the 5' RACE reads through MiXCR, storing one row per CDR3 protein. The sample contains about 1 million distinct CDR3 sequences, less than 50% of which appear only once. Sample: blood. These receptor sequences come from an older woman in good health. Each CDR3 is given with its conserved first and last residue. Fields, in order: D gene, clone size, V gene, J gene, CDR3 protein, CDR3 DNA. A D gene is named only where the DNA matches it firmly. Only some rows state a clone size, as once, few, many or a class for expanded clones.

TRBD1	NA	TRBV27	TRBJ1-5	CASSPQGAVNQPQHF	TGTGCCAGCAGCCCGCAGGGGGCGGTGAATCAGCCCCAGCATTTT
TRBD2	NA	TRBV20-1	TRBJ2-3	CSARTSGRIEDTQYF	TGCAGTGCTAGGACTAGCGGGAGGATCGAAGATACGCAGTATTTT
NA	few	TRBV18	TRBJ2-1	CASSQPTGSYNEQFF	TGTGCCAGCTCACAGCCGACAGGATCCTACAATGAGCAGTTCTTC
NA	NA	TRBV28	TRBJ1-1	CASSFPPKGAFF	TGTGCCAGCAGTTTTCCCCCCAAGGGAGCTTTCTTT
NA	NA	TRBV15	TRBJ1-4	CATSRVEGNEKLFF	TGTGCCACCAGCAGAGTAGAAGGGAATGAAAAACTGTTTTTT
NA	NA	TRBV29-1	TRBJ2-7	CSVEDEGNEQYF	TGCAGCGTTGAAGATGAGGGAAACGAGCAGTACTTC
TRBD1	few	TRBV6-6	TRBJ1-6	CASSYSSTGLNSPLHF	TGTGCCAGCAGTTACTCGTCGACAGGGTTGAATTCACCCCTCCACTTT
TRBD1	NA	TRBV20-1	TRBJ1-2	CSAQDRRRDGYTF	TGCAGTGCTCAGGACAGGAGAAGGGATGGCTACACCTTC
TRBD1	NA	TRBV6-6	TRBJ2-7	CASSDPRQGAFLEQYF	TGTGCCAGCAGTGACCCCCGGCAGGGGGCTTTCCTCGAGCAGTACTTC
NA	many	TRBV9	TRBJ2-7	CASSPRASYEQYF	TGTGCCAGCAGTCCCCGGGCCTCCTACGAGCAGTACTTC
NA	NA	TRBV27	TRBJ2-1	CASSQYQGVSYNEQFF	TGTGCCAGCAGTCAATACCAGGGTGTATCCTACAATGAGCAGTTCTTC
TRBD2	few	TRBV10-3	TRBJ2-2	CAISGVPGLAVTGELFF	TGTGCCATCAGTGGAGTCCCGGGACTAGCGGTCACCGGGGAGCTGTTTTTT
NA	NA	TRBV12-3/TRBV12-4	TRBJ2-7	CSFPGGRCYEQYF	TGTTCCTTCCCGGGGGGCAGATGCTACGAGCAGTACTTC
TRBD1	many	TRBV20-1	TRBJ1-1	CSARIGTGMNTEAFF	TGCAGTGCTCGAATTGGGACAGGGATGAACACTGAAGCTTTCTTT
TRBD2	few	TRBV24-1	TRBJ2-5	CATSDLPSGNQETQYF	TGTGCCACCAGTGATTTGCCTAGCGGGAACCAAGAGACCCAGTACTTC
NA	many	TRBV29-1	TRBJ2-1	CSVVSDLSREQFF	TGCAGCGTTGTCTCAGACCTCTCTAGGGAGCAGTTCTTC
NA	few	TRBV20-1	TRBJ2-3	CSAIVGSTDTQYF	TGCAGTGCAATAGTGGGCAGCACAGATACGCAGTATTTT
NA	NA	TRBV27	TRBJ2-7	CASSLADMRRYEQYF	TGTGCCAGCAGTTTGGCGGACATGCGTAGGTACGAGCAGTACTTC
NA	few	TRBV11-1	TRBJ2-3	CASSYMDTQYF	TGTGCCAGCAGCTACATGGATACGCAGTATTTT
NA	NA	TRBV20-1	TRBJ2-7	CSAPNARGENEQYF	TGCAGTGCTCCAAATGCGCGCGGTGAAAACGAGCAGTACTTC
NA	NA	TRBV11-1	TRBJ2-1	CASSQQLQETQFF	TGTGCCAGCAGCCAACAGTTACAAGAGACCCAGTTCTTC
NA	NA	TRBV4-2	TRBJ2-1	CASSHTQDPYNEQFF	TGTGCCAGCAGCCATACTCAGGACCCCTACAATGAGCAGTTCTTC
TRBD2	NA	TRBV7-9	TRBJ2-5	CAGSSRGLAGVTETQYF	TGTGCCGGCAGCTCTAGGGGACTAGCGGGAGTAACGGAGACCCAGTACTTC
NA	few	TRBV5-1	TRBJ2-5	CASSSTGGAGETQYF	TGCGCCAGCAGCTCCACGGGGGGCGCGGGAGAGACCCAGTACTTC
NA	NA	TRBV27	TRBJ2-3	CASTRGGVGGTDTQYF	TGTGCCAGCACCCGAGGGGGAGTTGGGGGCACAGATACGCAGTATTTT
TRBD2	NA	TRBV5-6	TRBJ2-5	CASSLRGTSGKQETQYF	TGTGCCAGCAGTTTGCGGGGGACTAGCGGAAAGCAAGAGACCCAGTACTTC
NA	NA	TRBV6-5	TRBJ2-5	CASSYGGGNQETQYF	TGTGCCAGCAGTTACGGTGGCGGGAACCAAGAGACCCAGTACTTC
NA	few	TRBV25-1	TRBJ2-5	CASSELGQETQYF	TGTGCCAGCAGTGAATTGGGCCAAGAGACCCAGTACTTC
NA	NA	TRBV24-1	TRBJ2-1	CATSDSNSLNEQFF	TGTGCCACCAGTGATTCGAACAGCCTAAATGAGCAGTTCTTC
TRBD1	NA	TRBV7-8	TRBJ2-1	CASSQRFGTESFGNEQFF	TGTGCCAGCAGCCAGAGGTTCGGGACAGAGAGTTTCGGCAATGAGCAGTTCTTC
TRBD2	NA	TRBV9	TRBJ2-3	CASSVQSVAGDEDTQYF	TGTGCCAGCAGCGTCCAGTCAGTAGCGGGAGATGAAGATACGCAGTATTTT
NA	few	TRBV27	TRBJ2-5	CASSPTHQEETQYF	TGTGCCAGCAGTCCCACACACCAGGAAGAGACCCAGTACTTC
TRBD1	few	TRBV20-1	TRBJ2-7	CGTVGTGAYEQYF	TGCGGAACCGTCGGGACAGGGGCCTACGAGCAGTACTTC
NA	few	TRBV15	TRBJ2-3	CATSRDLRVGRTTDTQYF	TGTGCCACCAGCAGAGATCTAAGGGTTGGGCGGACCACAGATACGCAGTATTTT
TRBD1	NA	TRBV3-1	TRBJ2-1	CASQTGTLYNEQFF	TGTGCCAGCCAGACAGGGACCCTCTACAATGAGCAGTTCTTC
NA	few	TRBV5-1	TRBJ2-3	CASSLLPGDTQYF	TGCGCCAGCAGCTTGCTCCCCGGAGATACGCAGTATTTT
NA	NA	TRBV10-3	TRBJ2-7	CAIRGTAWQYF	TGTGCCATCAGAGGGACCGCATGGCAGTACTTC
TRBD2	NA	TRBV6-5	TRBJ2-5	CASTKAGGVAETRYF	TGTGCCAGCACCAAAGCGGGAGGCGTAGCAGAGACCCGGTACTTC
NA	NA	TRBV3-1	TRBJ2-3	CASSLDATYTDTQYF	TGTGCCAGCAGCCTCGACGCAACCTACACAGATACGCAGTATTTT
NA	NA	TRBV24-1	TRBJ2-1	CATSDPMGNSGNNEQFF	TGTGCCACCAGTGATCCTATGGGGAATTCAGGGAACAATGAGCAGTTCTTC
NA	NA	TRBV5-1	TRBJ2-7	CASSLEGLEYEQYF	TGCGCCAGCAGCTTGGAGGGACTCGAATACGAGCAGTACTTC
NA	NA	TRBV12-3/TRBV12-4	TRBJ1-2	CASRGTLPNNYGYTF	TGTGCCAGCAGGGGGACACTACCCAATAACTATGGCTACACCTTC
NA	NA	TRBV4-2	TRBJ2-5	CASSQDGGLGEQYF	TGTGCCAGCAGCCAAGATGGCGGTTTGGGAGAGCAGTACTTC
NA	NA	TRBV7-9	TRBJ2-4	CASSLSSRGLVKNIQYF	TGTGCCAGCAGCTTGTCCTCTCGGGGTCTAGTCAAAAACATTCAGTACTTC
TRBD2	NA	TRBV9	TRBJ2-1	CASSASGTSGYNEQFF	TGTGCCAGCAGCGCATCAGGGACTAGCGGCTACAATGAGCAGTTCTTC
NA	few	TRBV20-1	TRBJ2-1	CSAIQDRGTFYNEQFF	TGCAGTGCTATCCAGGACAGAGGGACATTCTACAATGAGCAGTTCTTC